One sample yielded the 10 T cell receptor beta chains listed below, sequenced in a study of spatial heterogeneity in lung cancer. Whole-study results and caveats: Counts of expanded intratumoral alpha and beta TCRs tracked tumor mutation counts.

One entry per CDR3 protein, called by TCRdb with MiXCR from the 5' RACE reads. The sample has thousands of distinct CDR3 sequences, more than 6.5% seen once; the top ten hold 18%. No cognate antigen is known for these TCRs. Time point specified: sample taken at primary tumor resection. The sample was lung tumor tissue, taken at surgery. The receptors stem from a female donor with early-stage non-small cell lung cancer.

The table lists this clonotype with many counts. A library made for alpha chains picked up this beta chain off target, so its size means little. The gene calls are TRBV20-1 and TRBJ2-7, with 9 bases that match TRBD2. Germline CDR1 DFQATT, CDR2 SNEGSKA (reference sequence). V shed 7 bases and J 6 bases; nucleotides not matched to a gene: 16. This CDR3 region has 15 residues. The CDR3 is CSVKRTTSGASEQYF. The CDR3, as DNA: TGCAGTGTTAAGAGGACGACTAGCGGAGCCAGCGAGCAGTACTTC.

This clonotype came up many times. For a library built for alpha chains, this beta chain is a stray read; little rests on its size. V is TRBV7-6 and J is TRBJ2-2; D not certain. Germline lookup yields CDR1 SGHVS and CDR2 FNYEAQ. V was trimmed by 5 bases and J by 2 bases, leaving 9 bases between them. The CDR3 runs 14 residues. CDR3: CASSRNANTGELFF. CDR3 DNA sequence: TGTGCCAGCAGCCGAAATGCTAACACCGGGGAGCTGTTTTTT.

In this sample, this clonotype turned up many times. With the library built for alpha chains, this beta chain is off target and its frequency is not meaningful. The chain couples TRBV6-2 or TRBV6-3 to TRBJ2-7, with TRBD2 identical over 8 bases. Germline V gene data show CDR1 as MNHEY and CDR2 as SVGEGT. V shed 2 bases and J 5 bases; nucleotides not matched to a gene: 8. This CDR3 region has 15 residues. CDR3 nucleotide sequence: TGTGCCAGCAGTTACCACGGGGCGGGAGGCCACGAGCAGTACTTC. Translating gives CASSYHGAGGHEQYF.

There are many counts of this clonotype. With the library built for alpha chains, this beta chain is off target and its frequency is not meaningful. V is TRBV14 and J is TRBJ2-3; D remains ambiguous. Germline V gene data show CDR1 as SGHDN and CDR2 as FVKESK. Trimming removed 1 base at V and 2 bases at J, with 10 bases between. This CDR3 region has 15 residues. For the CDR3, the DNA is TGTGCCAGCAGCCAAGTCCTGGGGTACACAGATACGCAGTATTTT. It yields the protein CASSQVLGYTDTQYF.

This clonotype was found many times. The library was prepared for alpha chains; this beta chain is a stray read, so its frequency means little. The chain carries TRBV7-3 and TRBJ1-2; D unclear. Trimming took 5 bases from V and 0 from J, leaving 7 bases between them. Germline lookup yields CDR1 SGHTA and CDR2 FQGTGA. The CDR3 spans 13 residues. CDR3 nucleotide sequence: TGTGCCAGCAGCCCGGGCCCTAACTATGGCTACACCTTC. Translated: CASSPGPNYGYTF.

This clonotype qualifies as medium-sized (0.01 to 0.1%). Because this beta chain is a stray read in a library intended to capture alpha chains, its abundance should not be given much weight. The rearrangement joins TRBV5-1 to TRBJ1-1, with unresolved D. Germline V lookup: CDR1 SGHRS, CDR2 YFSETQ. The CDR3 loop spans 12 amino acids. The V gene lost 4 bases and the J gene lost 10 bases, with 14 bases spanning the gap. The CDR3 spells CASSDDGGRAFF. The CDR3 coding sequence is TGCGCCAGCAGCGACGACGGAGGCCGAGCTTTCTTT.

This clonotype was recorded at least ten times. This beta chain represents an off-target read in a library built for alpha chains; its size is of limited meaning. This rearrangement joins TRBV20-1 to TRBJ2-5; 7 nucleotides match TRBD2. J lost 6 bases, V lost 0 bases, and 7 bases had no gene match. The germline gives CDR1 DFQATT, CDR2 SNEGSKA (reference sequence). The CDR3 extends over 14 amino acids. CDR3 residues: CSARDLSGIKTQYF. As DNA, the CDR3 is TGCAGTGCTAGAGATTTGAGCGGGATAAAGACCCAGTACTTC.

With respect to this clonotype: This beta chain appears as a stray read in a library generated for alpha chains; its size is not informative. This rearrangement joins TRBV9 to TRBJ2-2; D is tentatively TRBD1 or TRBD2 (6 bases each). Per the germline V gene, CDR1 is SGDLS and CDR2 is YYNGEE. The V and J ends lost 0 bases and 2 bases respectively, with 11 bases between them. There are 16 residues in the CDR3. The CDR3 spells CASSVVAGHNTGELFF. CDR3 nucleotide sequence: TGTGCCAGCAGCGTAGTGGCGGGACACAACACCGGGGAGCTGTTTTTT.

Only one count was recorded for this clonotype. Since it is a stray read in a library aimed at alpha chains, this beta chain has a size that is not meaningful. The chain joins TRBV7-2 to TRBJ2-1; 7 nucleotides align to TRBD2. The CDR3 is 14 residues long. Looked up from germline, CDR1 is SGHTA and CDR2 is FQGNSA. J was trimmed by 5 bases and V by 2 bases; bases with no gene match: 3. CDR3 DNA sequence: TGTGCCAGCAGCTTATTTCTAGCGGACAATGAGCAGTTCTTC. Amino acid sequence: CASSLFLADNEQFF.

In this sample, this clonotype is medium-sized. The size of this beta chain means little, since it is a stray read in a library made for alpha chains. The chain employs TRBV5-1 and TRBJ2-1, with 7 nucleotides matching TRBD2. The trim removed 0 bases at V and 8 bases at J, leaving 8 bases unmatched. Looked up from germline, CDR1 is SGHRS and CDR2 is YFSETQ. This CDR3 is built from 15 residues. CDR3 residues: CASSLETSAVDEQFF. Here the CDR3 DNA reads TGCGCCAGCAGCTTGGAAACTAGCGCAGTCGATGAGCAGTTCTTC.